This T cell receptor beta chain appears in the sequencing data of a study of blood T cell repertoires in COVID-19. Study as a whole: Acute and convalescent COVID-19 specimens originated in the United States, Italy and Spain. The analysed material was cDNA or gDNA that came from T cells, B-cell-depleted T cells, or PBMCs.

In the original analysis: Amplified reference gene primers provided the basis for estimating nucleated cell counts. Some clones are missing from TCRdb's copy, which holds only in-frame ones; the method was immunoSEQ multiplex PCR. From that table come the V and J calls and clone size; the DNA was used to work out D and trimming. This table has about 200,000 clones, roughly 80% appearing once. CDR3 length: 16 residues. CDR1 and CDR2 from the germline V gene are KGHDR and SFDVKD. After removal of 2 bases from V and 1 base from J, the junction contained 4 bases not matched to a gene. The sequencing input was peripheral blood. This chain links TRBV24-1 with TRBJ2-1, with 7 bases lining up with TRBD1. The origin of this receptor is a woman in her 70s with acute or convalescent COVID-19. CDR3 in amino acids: CATSDSTGKSYNEQFF. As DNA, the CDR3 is TGTGCCACCAGTGATTCGACAGGGAAGTCCTACAATGAGCAGTTCTTC.